A selection of T cell receptor beta chains follows, all from one sample in a study of blood T cells in healthy people across ages. A single record per CDR3 protein comes from TCRdb applying MiXCR to the 5' RACE reads. The sample carries about 680,000 distinct CDR3 sequences, around 49% recorded once. Sequenced material: blood. Source of these receptors: a woman between 55 and 75 years old in good health. Both conserved end residues are part of each CDR3. The D gene is left open where the match is weak. The size entry is marked missing in some rows and otherwise reads once, few, many or a size class.

clone_size	v_call	j_call	d_call	cdr3_nt	cdr3_aa
NA	TRBV7-2	TRBJ2-5	NA	TGTGCCAGCAGCCCGCGGAATAGCGGTCAAGAGACCCAGTACTTC	CASSPRNSGQETQYF
NA	TRBV20-1	TRBJ2-5	NA	TGCAGTGCTCCCCTGACAGCGGACCAAGAGACCCAGTACTTC	CSAPLTADQETQYF
NA	TRBV6-5	TRBJ1-2	NA	TGTGCCAGCGTACGAGGGGCTAACTATGGCTACACCTTC	CASVRGANYGYTF
few	TRBV7-2	TRBJ1-1	NA	TGTGCCAGCAGCCCTCTCAGGCGGGGGTCGGGTGAAGCTTTCTTT	CASSPLRRGSGEAFF
NA	TRBV28	TRBJ2-1	NA	TGTGCCAGCAGAGGCGAATCCTACTACAATGAGCAGTTCTTC	CASRGESYYNEQFF
NA	TRBV7-2	TRBJ1-4	NA	TGTGCCAGCAGCCCCGTACGGGCGGCTAATGAAAAACTGTTTTTT	CASSPVRAANEKLFF
NA	TRBV25-1	TRBJ2-7	NA	TGTGCCAGCACCCCACAGGGTCGGGGGAGCTCCTACGAGCAGTACTTC	CASTPQGRGSSYEQYF
NA	TRBV15	TRBJ2-7	NA	TGTGCCACCAGCAGGGACTCAACCTACCGCTACGGGCAGTACTTC	CATSRDSTYRYGQYF
NA	TRBV27	TRBJ2-7	TRBD2	TGTGCCAGCAGCGAGAGGCTAGCGGGGTACAATGAGCAGTACTTC	CASSERLAGYNEQYF
NA	TRBV20-1	TRBJ2-7	NA	TGCAGTGCTAGTGGGGGCGCCTCCTACGAGCAGTACTTC	CSASGGASYEQYF
NA	TRBV24-1	TRBJ2-5	NA	TGTGCCACCAGTGATCCCCGGGGACCAGGGGAGACCCAGTACTTC	CATSDPRGPGETQYF
NA	TRBV6-2/TRBV6-3	TRBJ2-7	NA	TGTGCCAGCAGTGGCCACAGGGAAGTGGTCTACGAGCAGTACTTC	CASSGHREVVYEQYF
NA	TRBV28	TRBJ2-5	TRBD2	TGTGCCAGCAGTTTATCCGGAGCGGGAGGGGGTGAGCAGTACTTC	CASSLSGAGGGEQYF
NA	TRBV7-3	TRBJ1-1	NA	TGTGCCAGCAGCTTAAATGGGAACACTGAAGCTTTCTTT	CASSLNGNTEAFF
NA	TRBV2	TRBJ2-1	TRBD1	TGTGCCAGCAGTGAAGACAGGGGCAATGAGCAGTTCTTC	CASSEDRGNEQFF
few	TRBV25-1	TRBJ2-7	NA	TGTGCCAGCTTCGGCAGTTCCTACGAGCAGTACTTC	CASFGSSYEQYF
NA	TRBV27	TRBJ2-3	TRBD2	TGTGCCAGCAGTTTACATCGTCTGCGGGAGGGGGGAGATACGCAGTATTTT	CASSLHRLREGGDTQYF
NA	TRBV2	TRBJ2-2	TRBD2	TGTGCCAGCAGTGTAGGCGCGGGGGGCGGGGAGCTGTTTTTT	CASSVGAGGGELFF
NA	TRBV2	TRBJ1-2	NA	TGTGCCAGCTGCCGAGGGAACTATGGCTACACCTTC	CASCRGNYGYTF
NA	TRBV7-6	TRBJ2-5	NA	TGTGCCAGCAGCTTCAGGGGCGGGGAGACCCAGTACTTC	CASSFRGGETQYF
few	TRBV20-1	TRBJ2-3	TRBD2	TGCAGTGCTAGTACGGGGGGAGCTAGCACAGATACGCAGTATTTT	CSASTGGASTDTQYF
NA	TRBV29-1	TRBJ2-7	NA	TGCAGCGTTGGGCGTAGCGGTTACGAGCAGTACTTC	CSVGRSGYEQYF
NA	TRBV6-2/TRBV6-3	TRBJ2-7	TRBD2	TGTGCCAGCACAATAGCGGGACGTTCCTACGAGCAGTACTTC	CASTIAGRSYEQYF
NA	TRBV6-5	TRBJ1-1	NA	TGTGCCAGCAGTAGGGGGGCCAGACAGAACACTGAAGCTTTCTTT	CASSRGARQNTEAFF
NA	TRBV7-6	TRBJ2-7	NA	TGTGCCAGCAGCTTATACCCCAGGGGCCGGTACAATGAGCAGTACTTC	CASSLYPRGRYNEQYF
NA	TRBV7-2	TRBJ2-7	NA	TGTGCCAACAGCTCGGGACAACCTTACGAGCAGTACTTC	CANSSGQPYEQYF
NA	TRBV20-1	TRBJ2-1	TRBD2	TGCAGTGTTCCTCGACTAGCGGGCAATGAGCAGTTCTTC	CSVPRLAGNEQFF
few	TRBV7-9	TRBJ1-2	NA	TGTGCCAGCAGCCCGGCTGGGCAGGAAGCAAACTATGGCTACACCTTC	CASSPAGQEANYGYTF
few	TRBV10-3	TRBJ1-1	TRBD1	TGTGCCATCAGGGGACAGGGGAACACTGAAGCTTTCTTT	CAIRGQGNTEAFF
NA	TRBV28	TRBJ1-6	NA	TGTGCCAGCAGGATACAGGAGAGCTCCTATAATTCACCCCTCCACTTT	CASRIQESSYNSPLHF
NA	TRBV12-3/TRBV12-4	TRBJ2-7	NA	TGTGCCAGCAGTCGAGTAGCAGCCTACGAGCAGTACTTC	CASSRVAAYEQYF